This record concerns one TCR beta chain sequence. The participants were between about 18 and 90 years old and came from some 25 US areas. The sample originates from a study of blood T cell repertoires in COVID-19. The overall study: Sites in the United States, Italy and Spain provided acute and convalescent COVID-19 samples. T cells, B-cell-depleted T cells, or PBMCs supplied cDNA or gDNA.

Looked up from germline, CDR1 is MNHEY and CDR2 is SVGAGI. This CDR3 spans 14 amino acids. V shed 5 bases, J shed 4 bases, and the junction held 2 bases outside the gene matches. Measured with immunoSEQ multiplex PCR; TCRdb has only the in-frame clones, and not every one. Among 140,000 to 150,000 clones listed, 86% were seen once. The sample comprised PBMCs or T cells enriched from blood (not recorded which). This clonotype was obtained from a man between 45 and 60 years old who had recovered from COVID-19. The J gene is TRBJ2-1, the V gene TRBV6-5; 10 bases line up with TRBD2. The CDR3 DNA reads as TGTGCCAGCAGTCGGACTAGCGGATACAATGAGCAGTTCTTC. Translating gives CASSRTSGYNEQFF.